These 5 T cell receptor beta chains were all obtained from the same sample, sequenced in a study of neurological immune-mediated disorders. From the 5' RACE reads, TCRdb called clonotypes with MiXCR, one entry per CDR3 protein. The sample lists 60,000 to 75,000 distinct CDR3 sequences; about 10% were seen once. The time point here: longitudinal time-point 2. Sequencing was carried out using PBMCs. Every receptor here comes from a man aged 25-45 years in good health.

V is TRBV27 and J is TRBJ2-7; D remains unclear. This CDR3 comprises 14 residues. Per germline, CDR1 MNHEY and CDR2 SMNVEV (reference sequence). V was pared by 5 bases and J by 4 bases, with 15 bases between. The CDR3: CASSPTTAEYEQYF. The CDR3 DNA reads TGTGCCAGCAGTCCCACCACCGCTGAGTACGAGCAGTACTTC.

This clonotype showed up many times. The rearrangement joins TRBV18 to TRBJ1-2; no clear D. Trimming left V 3 bases short and J 6 bases short, with 11 bases between. The length of the CDR3 is 13 residues. In germline, CDR1 is KGHSH, CDR2 LQKENI. The CDR3 DNA is TGTGCCAGCTCACCGACGGGAGAGAATGGCTACACCTTC. Its translation: CASSPTGENGYTF.

This clonotype was recorded many times. This chain links TRBV11-1 with TRBJ2-5; D unclear. Germline lookup yields CDR1 SGHAT and CDR2 FQDESV (reference sequence). The CDR3 is made up of 15 amino acids. Trimming stripped 5 bases from V and 2 bases from J, with 15 bases between. The DNA for the CDR3 is TGTGCCAGCAGCCCCCTTCCGGCAGAACAAGAGACCCAGTACTTC. Protein sequence: CASSPLPAEQETQYF.

This clonotype came up many times. This chain joins TRBV5-1 and TRBJ2-5; D not resolved. Trimming stripped 4 bases from V and 4 bases from J, with 8 bases between. From germline, CDR1 is SGHRS and CDR2 YFSETQ. The CDR3 totals 12 residues. CDR3 amino acids: CASSLGSETQYF. CDR3 coding DNA: TGCGCCAGCAGCCTCGGTTCAGAGACCCAGTACTTC. Full variable domain (outside the CDR3, taken from reference TRBV5-1 and TRBJ2-5): KAGVTQTPRYLIKTRGQQVTLSCSPISGHRSVSWYQQTPGQGLQFLFEYFSETQRNKGNFPGRFSGRQFSNSRSEMNVSTLELGDSALYLCASSLGSETQYFGPGTRLLVL.

This clonotype has a count of ten or more. The gene calls are TRBV20-1 and TRBJ1-1; TRBD1 aligns across 10 bases. This CDR3 is 13 amino acids long. The trim removed 6 bases at V and 0 bases at J, leaving 1 base unmatched. Germline CDR1 is DFQATT and CDR2 is SNEGSKA (reference sequence). The CDR3 protein is CSAGQGMNTEAFF. CDR3 sequence (DNA): TGCAGTGCGGGACAGGGGATGAACACTGAAGCTTTCTTT.